The T cell receptor (beta chain) described here comes from a study of T cell responses to AZD1222 COVID-19 vaccine. Regarding the study as a whole: Females outnumbered males among donors, who were mostly white British; clonal diversity was possibly underestimated. Reports indicate that nearly half of spike-specific TCRs are directed at unmutated variant regions.

Some clones are missing from TCRdb's copy, which holds only in-frame ones; the method was immunoSEQ multiplex PCR. The profile shows approximately 100,000 clones, about 89% of them singletons. As for this clone: The antigen is undetermined.

The CDR3 is made up of 18 amino acids. The germline V gene has CDR1 MDHEN and CDR2 SYDVKM. V was clipped by 2 bases and J by 0 bases; unmatched bases: 10. This chain uses TRBV28 with TRBJ2-3, with 8 bases identical to TRBD2. The sequence derives from an adult who received the AZD1222 COVID-19 vaccine. Material: peripheral blood, obtained 28 days after the second AZD1222 dose. The CDR3 spells CASSLRPGLDSSTDTQYF. CDR3 nucleotide sequence: TGTGCCAGCAGTTTACGCCCGGGACTAGACTCCAGCACAGATACGCAGTATTTT.